The T cell receptor beta chain described here comes from a study of T cell responses to AZD1222 COVID-19 vaccine. Overall study findings and caveats: Samples come after the peak T cell response, not at day 14.

Libraries were prepared by immunoSEQ multiplex PCR; TCRdb keeps only in-frame clonotypes and omits some of them. The repertoire holds under 150,000 clones, with 85% to 90% as singletons. As concerns this clone: Its antigen is unknown.

The sequenced sample was peripheral blood, obtained 28 days after the second AZD1222 dose. This clonotype was obtained from an adult who received the AZD1222 COVID-19 vaccine.

This chain's CDR3 is CASSQNGGQPQHF. In nucleotides, the CDR3 is TGTGCCAGCAGCCAAAACGGGGGACAGCCCCAGCATTTT. The V and J genes are TRBV7-9 and TRBJ1-5, with a tentative D call TRBD1 (5 bases). V was trimmed by 5 bases and J by 7 bases, leaving 12 bases between them. The CDR3 runs to 13 residues. CDR1 SEHNR and CDR2 FQNEAQ come from the germline V gene (reference sequence).